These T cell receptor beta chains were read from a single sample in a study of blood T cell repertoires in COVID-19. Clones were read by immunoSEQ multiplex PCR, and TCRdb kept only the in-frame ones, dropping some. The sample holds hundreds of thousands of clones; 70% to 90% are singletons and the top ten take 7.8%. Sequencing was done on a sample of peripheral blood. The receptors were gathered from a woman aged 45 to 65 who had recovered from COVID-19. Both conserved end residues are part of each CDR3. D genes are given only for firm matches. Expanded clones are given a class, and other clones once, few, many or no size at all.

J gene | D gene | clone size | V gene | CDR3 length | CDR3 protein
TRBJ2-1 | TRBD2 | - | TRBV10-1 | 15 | CASRGTSGVYNEQFF
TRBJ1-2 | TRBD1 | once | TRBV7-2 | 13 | CASRSDRANSYTF
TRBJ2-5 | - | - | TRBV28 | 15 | CASSLAATSLETQYF
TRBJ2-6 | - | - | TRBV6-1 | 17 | CASSDDRFIDGANVLTF
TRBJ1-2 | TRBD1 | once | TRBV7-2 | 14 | CASRYSGDRVGYTF
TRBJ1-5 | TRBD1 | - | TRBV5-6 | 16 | CASSLFQGAGNQPQHF
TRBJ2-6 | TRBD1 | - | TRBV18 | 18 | CASSDDRGYSSGANVLTF
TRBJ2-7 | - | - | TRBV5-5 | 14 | CASSSQLGKGEQYF
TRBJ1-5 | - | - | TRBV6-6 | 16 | CASSPGSAYSNQPQHF
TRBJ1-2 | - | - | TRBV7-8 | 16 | CASTNNFVTGAYGYTF
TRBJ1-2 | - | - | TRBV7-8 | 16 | CASSLVMGEGISGYTF
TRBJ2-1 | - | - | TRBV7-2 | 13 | CASSRRARNEQFF
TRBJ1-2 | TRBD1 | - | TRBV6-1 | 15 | CASSERETGGGGYTF
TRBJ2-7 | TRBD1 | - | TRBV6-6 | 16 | CASSYKTGQRAYEQYF
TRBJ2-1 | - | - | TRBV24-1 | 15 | CATSDSTRLGNEQFF
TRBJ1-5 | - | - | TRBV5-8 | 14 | CASSAPGTKQPQHF
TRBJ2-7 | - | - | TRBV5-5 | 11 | CASSITYEQYF
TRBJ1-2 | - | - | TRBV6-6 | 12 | CASSGGTGGYTF
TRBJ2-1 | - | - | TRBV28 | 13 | CASAEGAWDEQFF
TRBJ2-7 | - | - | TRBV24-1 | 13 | CATSLKGTYEQYF
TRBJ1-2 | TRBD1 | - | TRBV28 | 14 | CASSLSGRGRGYTF
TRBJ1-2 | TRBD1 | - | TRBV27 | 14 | CASSRTGGTGGYTF
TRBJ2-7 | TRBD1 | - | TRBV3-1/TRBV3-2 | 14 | CASSQRDRGNEQYF
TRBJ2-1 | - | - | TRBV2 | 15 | CAIAVDRQAYNEQFF
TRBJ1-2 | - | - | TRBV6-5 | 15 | CASVSRLGVNYGYTF
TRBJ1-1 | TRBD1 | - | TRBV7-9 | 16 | CASSLVTGQGNTEAFF
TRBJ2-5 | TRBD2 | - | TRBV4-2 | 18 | CASSQWGGNSGSPETQYF
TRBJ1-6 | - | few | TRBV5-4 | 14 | CASSFRTVGSPLHF
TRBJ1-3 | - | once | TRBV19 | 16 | CASSMFVGQGGNTIYF
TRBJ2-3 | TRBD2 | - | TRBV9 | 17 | CASSVGGTSGITDTQYF
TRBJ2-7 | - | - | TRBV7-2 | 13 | CASSLASAYEQYF
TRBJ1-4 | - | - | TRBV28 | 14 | CASSSDRRHEKLFF
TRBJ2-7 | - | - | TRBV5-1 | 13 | CASSQREGSEQYF
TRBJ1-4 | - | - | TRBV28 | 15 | CASSFDRRTNEKLFF
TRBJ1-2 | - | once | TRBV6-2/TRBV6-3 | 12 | CASSFVSAGYTF
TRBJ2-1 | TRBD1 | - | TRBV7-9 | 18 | CASTTTGGGEYSYNEQFF
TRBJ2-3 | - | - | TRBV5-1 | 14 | CASSFTETSDTQYF
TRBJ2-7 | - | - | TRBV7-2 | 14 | CASSLTGISYEQYF
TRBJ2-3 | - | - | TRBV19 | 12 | CASSITTGAQYF
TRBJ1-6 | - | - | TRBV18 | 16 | CASSPSLSGNNSPLHF
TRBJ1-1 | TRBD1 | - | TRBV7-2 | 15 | CASSRPTGGDAEAFF
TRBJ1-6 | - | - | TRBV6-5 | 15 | CASSPSGSYNSPLHF
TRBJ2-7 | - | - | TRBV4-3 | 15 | CASSQWEGVDYEQYF